The next 24 T cell receptor beta chains were all read from a single sample in a study of T cell responses to AZD1222 COVID-19 vaccine. Sequencing used immunoSEQ multiplex PCR; TCRdb keeps in-frame clones, though not all of them. This sample has 90,000 to 120,000 clones, with approximately 86% found just once. Material: peripheral blood, obtained on day 0 of AZD1222 vaccination. Receptors originate from an adult in good health.

The count of this clone is one. The chain recombines TRBV10-3 with TRBJ2-5, with TRBD1 matching 9 bases. J gave up 3 bases and V 11 bases, and 7 bases lay outside the gene matches. CDR1 ENHRY and CDR2 SYGVKD come from the germline V gene. This CDR3 spans 13 amino acids. The DNA for the CDR3 is TGTGCCGTAGCCCGGACAGGGGAAGAGACCCAGTACTTC. Amino acids: CAVARTGEETQYF.

This chain links TRBV15 with TRBJ2-5, with TRBD1 matching over 9 bases. The junction had 4 bases not matched to a gene; V was cut back by 1 base and J by 4 bases. This CDR3 has 15 residues. Germline V gene data show CDR1 as LNHNV and CDR2 as YYDKDF (reference sequence). The chain's CDR3 is CATSRGQQGAETQYF. The CDR3, as DNA: TGTGCCACCAGCAGAGGACAACAGGGGGCAGAGACCCAGTACTTC.

The V call is TRBV5-8, the J call TRBJ2-5; D gene unclear. Germline CDR1 SGHTS, CDR2 YDEGEE. Trimming stripped 4 bases from V and 2 bases from J, with 12 bases between. This CDR3 contains 14 residues. The DNA of the CDR3 is TGTGCCAGCAGCGCAGGCCTCGCTCAAGAGACCCAGTACTTC. Protein: CASSAGLAQETQYF.

This rearrangement joins TRBV14 to TRBJ1-2; no clear D gene. The CDR3 loop spans 15 amino acids. Trimming took off 4 bases at V and 8 bases at J, with 20 bases between the two ends. The germline V gene has CDR1 SGHDN and CDR2 FVKESK. The CDR3 DNA reads TGTGCCAGCAGCCCGAGTCGGATGGGAATTGGGGGCTACACCTTC. Encoded protein: CASSPSRMGIGGYTF.

The genes are TRBV6-5 and TRBJ1-1, with 8 bases lining up with TRBD1. Trimming cost V 7 bases and J 6 bases; bases outside gene matches: 7. The germline V gene has CDR1 MNHEY and CDR2 SVGAGI. CDR3 length: 13 amino acids. The CDR3 DNA follows: TGTGCCAGCATAGGGACAGGTCTGCCTGAAGCTTTCTTT. Amino acid sequence: CASIGTGLPEAFF.

The rearrangement links TRBV4-2 to TRBJ1-5; 8 positions match TRBD1. J gave up 3 bases and V 1 base, and 8 bases lay outside the gene matches. Germline CDR1 is LGHNA and CDR2 is YNFKEQ. CDR3 length equals 17 residues. The CDR3 region has the DNA TGTGCCAGCAGCCAAGTTATGGACAGGGTCCTCAATCAGCCCCAGCATTTT. This gives the protein CASSQVMDRVLNQPQHF.

The chain couples TRBV5-4 to TRBJ2-3, with 7 positions matching TRBD2. V lost 8 bases, J lost 5 bases, and 8 bases stayed unmatched. Germline lookup yields CDR1 SGHNT and CDR2 YYREEE (reference sequence). The CDR3 length is 13 residues. The CDR3 here is CASRRESGDTQYF. The CDR3 DNA follows: TGTGCCAGTCGGCGGGAGTCGGGAGATACGCAGTATTTT.

The V gene is TRBV9, the J gene TRBJ1-6; 7 bases match TRBD1. The CDR3 consists of 17 residues. J lost 6 bases, V lost 0 bases, and 9 bases had no gene match. CDR1 and CDR2 from the germline V gene are SGDLS and YYNGEE. The CDR3 DNA is TGTGCCAGCAGCGTAGACGACAGGGTCGCCCTTAATTCACCCCTCCACTTT. Translating it yields CASSVDDRVALNSPLHF.

This chain connects TRBV5-1 to TRBJ1-1, with TRBD1 as a possible D gene (6 bases). The CDR3 loop spans 15 amino acids. Germline CDR1 SGHRS, CDR2 YFSETQ. Trimming shortened V by 4 bases and J by 3 bases, and 16 bases separated the two germline ends. The CDR3 bases are TGCGCCAGCAGCCCGGGGGGCGGGAAGGACACTGAAGCTTTCTTT. This translates into CASSPGGGKDTEAFF.

This clone was seen many times. This chain connects TRBV27 to TRBJ1-5; D not resolved. The CDR3 totals 13 residues. Trimming removed 2 bases from V and 3 bases from J, with 5 bases in between. Germline V lookup: CDR1 MNHEY, CDR2 SMNVEV (reference sequence). This CDR3 is CASSLGHNQPQHF. CDR3 sequence (DNA): TGTGCCAGCAGTTTAGGGCACAATCAGCCCCAGCATTTT.

The V gene is TRBV11-3, the J gene TRBJ2-1; 7 bases are shared with TRBD2. V trimming: 5 bases; J trimming: 2 bases; junction bases outside the gene matches: 6. This CDR3 is 15 amino acids long. Germline CDR1 is SGHNT and CDR2 is YENEEA. The CDR3 DNA reads as TGTGCCAGCAGCCCCGGGGGGATCCCCTACAATGAGCAGTTCTTC. It codes for CASSPGGIPYNEQFF. Full variable domain (rest looked up from reference TRBV11-3 and TRBJ2-1): EAGVVQSPRYKIIEKKQPVAFWCNPISGHNTLYWYLQNLGQGPELLIRYENEEAVDDSQLPKDRFSAERLKGVDSTLKIQPAELGDSAVYLCASSPGGIPYNEQFFGPGTRLTVL.

This chain joins TRBV5-1 and TRBJ2-3; 7 nucleotides align to TRBD1. Germline trimming cut 2 bases from V and 1 base from J; bases unmatched to any gene: 4. This CDR3 comprises 15 residues. CDR1 SGHRS and CDR2 YFSETQ come from the germline V gene. CDR3: CASSLRGTGTDTQYF. CDR3 nucleotide sequence: TGCGCCAGCAGCTTAAGGGGGACAGGCACAGATACGCAGTATTTT. Combining the CDR3 with reference TRBV5-1 and TRBJ2-3 gives the whole variable domain KAGVTQTPRYLIKTRGQQVTLSCSPISGHRSVSWYQQTPGQGLQFLFEYFSETQRNKGNFPGRFSGRQFSNSRSEMNVSTLELGDSALYLCASSLRGTGTDTQYFGPGTRLTVL.

The chain uses TRBV12-5 and TRBJ2-1; the D gene is possibly TRBD1 (6 bases). V was trimmed by 2 bases and J by 10 bases, leaving 12 bases between them. The germline V gene encodes CDR1 LGHNT and CDR2 FRNRAP. CDR3 size: 13 residues. The CDR3: CASGLSGAREQFF. CDR3 in DNA: TGTGCTAGTGGTTTGTCAGGGGCGAGGGAGCAGTTCTTC.

The V and J genes are TRBV5-4 and TRBJ2-2, with 7 bases identical to TRBD2. V lost 4 bases, J lost 7 bases, and 7 bases stayed unmatched. The CDR3 loop spans 14 amino acids. Germline loops: CDR1 SGHNT, CDR2 YYREEE (reference sequence). CDR3 bases: TGTGCCAGCAGCACCGGGACTATCCGCGGGGAGCTGTTTTTT. It encodes CASSTGTIRGELFF.

As DNA, the CDR3 is TGTGCCAGCAGTTGGACAGGGGGCGGGAACACTGAAGCTTTCTTT. Translated: CASSWTGGGNTEAFF. The chain recombines TRBV6-6 with TRBJ1-1; 11 nucleotides match TRBD1. Germline V gives CDR1 MNHNY, CDR2 SVGAGI (reference sequence). J lost 1 base, V lost 4 bases, and 2 bases had no gene match. The CDR3 consists of 15 residues.

The genes are TRBV19 and TRBJ2-1; D possibly corresponds to TRBD2 (6 bases). Trimming shortened V by 3 bases and J by 0 bases, and 9 bases separated the two germline ends. The CDR3 has 15 amino acids. The germline CDR1 and CDR2 sequences are LNHDA and SQIVND (reference sequence). The CDR3 region has the DNA TGTGCCAGTAGTATCGGGGGAAACTCCTACAATGAGCAGTTCTTC. It is translated as CASSIGGNSYNEQFF.

The chain couples TRBV5-6 to TRBJ2-7; weak D call: TRBD1 (6 bases). V was clipped by 6 bases and J by 7 bases, with 20 bases between them. In germline, CDR1 is SGHDT, CDR2 YYEEEE. The CDR3 consists of 14 residues. The CDR3 here is CASNLGQTRREQYF. Here the CDR3 DNA reads TGTGCCAGCAACCTAGGACAGACGCGAAGAGAGCAGTACTTC.

The chain uses TRBV30 and TRBJ2-5; 11 positions agree with TRBD2. After removal of 3 bases from V and 2 bases from J, the junction contained 5 bases not matched to a gene. The CDR3 covers 15 residues. Germline CDR1 reads GTSNPN; CDR2 reads SVGIG (reference sequence). In nucleotides, the CDR3 is TGTGCCTGGAGGGCCGGGACTAGCGGACAAGAGACCCAGTACTTC. Translating gives CAWRAGTSGQETQYF.

On this clone itself: Other DNA sequences in the same sample also yield this CDR3. This chain connects TRBV6-1 to TRBJ2-5, with 11 bases matching TRBD2. This CDR3 has 15 residues. In germline, CDR1 is MNHNS, CDR2 SASEGT. The V and J ends lost 2 bases and 1 base, in that order; junction bases with no gene match: 0. The CDR3 DNA is TGTGCCAGCAGTGAACTAGCGGGGGGCCAAGAGACCCAGTACTTC. Protein product: CASSELAGGQETQYF.

The DNA of the CDR3 is TGTGCCAGCAGCTTAGGGGGACAGGATAAACCCCAGCATTTT. It is translated as CASSLGGQDKPQHF. The chain links TRBV11-2 to TRBJ1-5; TRBD1 matches 8 bases. With V trimmed by 1 base and J by 10 bases, 6 bases remained unmatched. Germline lookup yields CDR1 SGHAT and CDR2 FQNNGV. The CDR3 runs 14 residues.

This clone occurred once. J is TRBJ2-5 and V is TRBV5-1; D call uncertain. The V end lost 4 bases, the J end lost 1 base, and 11 bases lay between the germline ends. Germline V lookup: CDR1 SGHRS, CDR2 YFSETQ. There are 14 residues in the CDR3. In DNA form, the CDR3 reads TGCGCCAGCAGCGTTGGGTCGGCCCAAGAGACCCAGTACTTC. This sequence encodes CASSVGSAQETQYF.

This chain's CDR3 is CASSQGHLGAFF. For the CDR3, the DNA is TGCGCCAGCAGCCAAGGACACCTGGGAGCTTTCTTT. The chain links TRBV4-1 to TRBJ1-1; D not certain. The CDR3 contains 12 residues. Trimming left V 1 base short and J 10 bases short, with 10 bases between. Germline V lookup: CDR1 MGHRA, CDR2 YSYEKL.

This clone came up a few times. V usage is TRBV2 and J usage is TRBJ1-6; D is unresolved. Germline lookup yields CDR1 SNHLY and CDR2 FYNNEI. The CDR3 extends over 12 amino acids. Trimming took 6 bases from V and 9 from J, leaving 9 bases between them. This CDR3 is CASRGPGSPLHF. The CDR3 DNA follows: TGTGCCAGCAGGGGCCCAGGTTCACCCCTCCACTTT.

V and J are TRBV4-3 and TRBJ1-2; D perhaps matches TRBD1 (6 bases). V lost 0 bases to trimming and J lost 5 bases, with 16 bases between them. CDR1 is LGHNA, CDR2 YSLEER, per germline. This CDR3 is 16 amino acids long. The CDR3 loop is CASSQDIFTGRYGYTF. The DNA for the CDR3 is TGCGCCAGCAGCCAAGATATTTTTACAGGGAGATATGGCTACACCTTC.